This T cell receptor beta chain was sequenced during a study of PD-1 blockade in classical Hodgkin lymphoma. CDR1 and CDR2 (germline): MNHNY, SVGAGI (reference sequence). The CDR3 totals 15 residues. The V end lost 6 bases, the J end lost 1 base, and 12 bases lay between the germline ends. Indicated time point: newly diagnosed, previously untreated cHL patient sample. The authors purified CD4+ T cells from thawed PBMCs by magnetic negative selection. Researchers used newly diagnosed, untreated classical Hodgkin lymphoma PBMCs for comparison. Only in-frame clones appear in the TCRdb table, and some are missing; sequencing was by immunoSEQ multiplex PCR. The repertoire holds 22,000 or so clones, 80% to 90% seen once, with more than 0.2% in the top ten.

The rearrangement links TRBV6-6 to TRBJ2-2; the D gene is possibly TRBD1 (6 bases). This receptor was taken from a human donor with classical Hodgkin lymphoma. Sequencing was carried out using CD4+ T cells from blood. CDR3 coding DNA: TGTGCCAGCAGGGACGAACAGGGGAACACCGGGGAGCTGTTTTTT. Translation gives CASRDEQGNTGELFF.